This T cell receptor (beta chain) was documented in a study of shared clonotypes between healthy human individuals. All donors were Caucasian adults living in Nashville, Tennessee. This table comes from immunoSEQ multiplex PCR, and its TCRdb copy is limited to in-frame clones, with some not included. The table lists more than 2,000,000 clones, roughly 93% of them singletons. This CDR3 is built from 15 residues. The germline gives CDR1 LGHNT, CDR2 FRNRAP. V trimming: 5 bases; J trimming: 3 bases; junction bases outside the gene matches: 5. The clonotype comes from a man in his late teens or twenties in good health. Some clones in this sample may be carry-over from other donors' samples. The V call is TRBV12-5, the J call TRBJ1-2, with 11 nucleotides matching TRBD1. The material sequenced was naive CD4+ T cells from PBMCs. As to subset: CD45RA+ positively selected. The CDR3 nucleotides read TGTGCTAGTGGTGCTGGACAGGGGGCTCACTATGGCTACACCTTC. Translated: CASGAGQGAHYGYTF.